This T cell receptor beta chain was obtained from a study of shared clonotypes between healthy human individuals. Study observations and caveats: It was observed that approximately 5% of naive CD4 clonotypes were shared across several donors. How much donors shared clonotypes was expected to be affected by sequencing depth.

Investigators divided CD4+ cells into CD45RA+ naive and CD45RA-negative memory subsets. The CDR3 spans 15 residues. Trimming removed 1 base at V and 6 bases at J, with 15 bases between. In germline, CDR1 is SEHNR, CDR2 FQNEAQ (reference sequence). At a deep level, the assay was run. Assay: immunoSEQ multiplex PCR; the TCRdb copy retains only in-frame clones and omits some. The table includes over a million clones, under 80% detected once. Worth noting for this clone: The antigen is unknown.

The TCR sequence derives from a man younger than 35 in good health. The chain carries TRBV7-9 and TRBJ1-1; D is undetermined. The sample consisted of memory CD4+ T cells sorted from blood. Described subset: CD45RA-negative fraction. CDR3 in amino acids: CASSLGEAGLAEAFF. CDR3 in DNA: TGTGCCAGCAGCTTAGGAGAGGCAGGCCTCGCTGAAGCTTTCTTT.